One sample yielded the 21 T cell receptor beta chains listed below, sequenced in a study of blood T cell repertoires in COVID-19. Sequencing was performed with immunoSEQ multiplex PCR; in TCRdb, only in-frame clones are kept and a portion is missing. The repertoire holds more than 150,000 clones, with approximately 84% as singletons. The material sequenced was peripheral blood. Receptors were obtained from a man between 18 and 35 years old with active or convalescent COVID-19.

V gene TRBV29-1 combines with J gene TRBJ1-2; D call uncertain. Trimming shortened V by 0 bases and J by 3 bases, and 8 bases separated the two germline ends. Germline V gives CDR1 SQVTM, CDR2 ANQGSEA. This CDR3 comprises 13 residues. The DNA for the CDR3 is TGCAGCGTTGAAGAGCGAGGCGACTATGGCTACACCTTC. As protein: CSVEERGDYGYTF.

This clone turned up a few times. The sample holds other DNA sequences that translate to the same CDR3. The chain carries TRBV19 and TRBJ2-5; TRBD2 matches 11 bases. Trimming took 9 bases from V and 4 from J; bases not matched to a gene: 10. Germline loops: CDR1 LNHDA, CDR2 SQIVND (reference sequence). The CDR3 is 15 residues long. The CDR3 sequence: CASSLAGGPRETQYF. For the CDR3, the DNA is TGTGCCAGCTCGTTAGCGGGGGGGCCAAGAGAGACCCAGTACTTC.

The chain links TRBV4-1 to TRBJ2-2; tentative D call: TRBD2 (5 bases). V lost 4 bases to trimming and J lost 5 bases, with 14 bases between them. The CDR3 is 15 residues long. Germline-derived CDR1 and CDR2 are MGHRA and YSYEKL. The CDR3 region has the DNA TGCGCCAGCAGCCGATATTCCGGGAATACCGGGGAGCTGTTTTTT. Translation gives CASSRYSGNTGELFF.

The rearrangement joins TRBV7-8 to TRBJ1-6; 8 bases fit TRBD1. The CDR3 has 15 residues. V trimming: 5 bases; J trimming: 8 bases; junction bases outside the gene matches: 8. CDR1 is SGHVS and CDR2 is FQNEAQ in the germline V gene. CDR3 sequence (DNA): TGTGCCAGCAGCCCTAGACAGGGGCGGGATTCACCCCTCCACTTT. Its translation is CASSPRQGRDSPLHF.

CDR3 nucleotide sequence: TGTGCCAGCAGCCAAGGACTTACTTCCACAGATACGCAGTATTTT. Protein: CASSQGLTSTDTQYF. The V gene is TRBV14, the J gene TRBJ2-3; D uncertain. Trimming removed 1 base from V and 2 bases from J, with 10 bases in between. The CDR3 contains 15 residues. The V gene's germline CDR1 is SGHDN and CDR2 FVKESK.

The J gene is TRBJ2-3, the V gene TRBV19; perhaps TRBD2 as D (6 bases). From germline, CDR1 is LNHDA and CDR2 SQIVND (reference sequence). The CDR3 consists of 17 residues. Deletions cut 2 bases from V and 1 base from J, with 16 bases between. The CDR3 DNA follows: TGTGCCAGTAGTATAATTAGCGGAGGAGTTGGCACAGATACGCAGTATTTT. This sequence encodes CASSIISGGVGTDTQYF. The variable domain in full, with the rest retrieved from reference TRBV19 and TRBJ2-3, is DGGITQSPKYLFRKEGQNVTLSCEQNLNHDAMYWYRQDPGQGLRLIYYSQIVNDFQKGDIAEGYSVSREKKESFPLTVTSAQKNPTAFYLCASSIISGGVGTDTQYFGPGTRLTVL.

V usage is TRBV7-2 and J usage is TRBJ1-5; no clear D. The CDR3 sequence is 13 residues long. V was shortened by 1 base and J by 6 bases, with 7 bases between the two germline ends. CDR1 is SGHTA, CDR2 FQGNSA, per germline. The CDR3 here is CASSLELIQPQHF. The CDR3, as DNA: TGTGCCAGCAGCTTAGAACTCATTCAGCCCCAGCATTTT.

J is TRBJ2-7 and V is TRBV5-1; possibly TRBD2 for D (5 bases). Per germline, CDR1 SGHRS and CDR2 YFSETQ. The CDR3 totals 14 residues. The V end lost 0 bases, the J end lost 5 bases, and 12 bases lay between the germline ends. CDR3 sequence (DNA): TGCGCCAGCAGCTTGGAACGGGGTATCAACGAGCAGTACTTC. Protein: CASSLERGINEQYF.

This clone was observed a single time. This chain links TRBV5-1 with TRBJ2-3; D is possibly TRBD1 (6 bases). The CDR3 sequence is 14 residues long. Germline V CDR1 and CDR2: SGHRS, YFSETQ. The V end was cut by 0 bases, the J end by 6 bases, with 11 bases between. The CDR3, as DNA: TGCGCCAGCAGCTTGGGGGGGCGCATGGATACGCAGTATTTT. Protein product: CASSLGGRMDTQYF.

This clone occurred a few times. J is TRBJ2-2 and V is TRBV27, with 11 nucleotides matching TRBD2. Per the germline V gene, CDR1 is MNHEY and CDR2 is SMNVEV (reference sequence). J gave up 0 bases and V 1 base, and 7 bases lay outside the gene matches. The CDR3 runs 19 residues. The CDR3 sequence is CASSLYGTSGHTNTGELFF. CDR3 sequence (DNA): TGTGCCAGCAGTTTATACGGGACTAGCGGTCATACGAACACCGGGGAGCTGTTTTTT.

This chain uses TRBV6-2 or TRBV6-3 with TRBJ2-1; 7 bases line up with TRBD2. Unmatched junction bases numbered 16, after V lost 4 bases and J lost 1 base. CDR1 MNHEY and CDR2 SVGEGT come from the germline V gene. This CDR3 contains 19 residues. The CDR3 sequence: CASSWEGSAETRSYNEQFF. The CDR3 DNA is TGTGCCAGCAGTTGGGAGGGGTCAGCTGAGACTAGGTCCTACAATGAGCAGTTCTTC.

The rearrangement joins TRBV18 to TRBJ1-2, with D tentatively TRBD1 (6 bases). CDR3 length: 17 amino acids. The germline V gene encodes CDR1 KGHSH and CDR2 LQKENI. Trimming took 3 bases from V and 0 from J, leaving 17 bases between them. The CDR3, as DNA: TGTGCCAGCTCACCCCTGGACAGCTCTAGAGCTAACTATGGCTACACCTTC. Translating gives CASSPLDSSRANYGYTF.

This chain links TRBV5-1 with TRBJ1-4; tentative D call: TRBD1 (5 bases). Germline loops: CDR1 SGHRS, CDR2 YFSETQ. This CDR3 has 13 amino acids. V was pared by 5 bases and J by 3 bases, with 8 bases between. The CDR3 DNA sequence: TGCGCCAGCAGTCGGGGGGCTAATGAAAAACTGTTTTTT. Its translation is CASSRGANEKLFF.

V gene TRBV7-8 combines with J gene TRBJ2-1, with D possibly matching TRBD2 (7 bases). V shed 5 bases and J shed 5 bases, with 10 bases lying between them. CDR1 is SGHVS and CDR2 is FQNEAQ in the germline V gene. The CDR3 runs 13 residues. For the CDR3, the DNA is TGTGCCAGCAGCCGGGGGGCAGACAATGAGCAGTTCTTC. It encodes CASSRGADNEQFF.

The chain uses TRBV7-9 and TRBJ2-1, with 11 nucleotides matching TRBD2. CDR1 SEHNR and CDR2 FQNEAQ come from the germline V gene (reference sequence). This CDR3 is 18 amino acids long. The junction had 6 bases not matched to a gene; V was cut back by 2 bases and J by 0 bases. The CDR3 region is CASSLRLAGGYSYNEQFF. CDR3 sequence (DNA): TGTGCCAGCAGCTTAAGGCTAGCGGGGGGTTACTCCTACAATGAGCAGTTCTTC.

This clone came up a few times. This chain connects TRBV6-1 to TRBJ1-5; 7 nucleotides align to TRBD1. Per germline, CDR1 MNHNS and CDR2 SASEGT. The CDR3 is 16 amino acids. V lost 0 bases and J lost 4; bases outside the gene matches: 6. The CDR3 sequence is CASSEAGTVPNQPQHF. DNA for the CDR3: TGTGCCAGCAGTGAAGCGGGGACAGTACCTAATCAGCCCCAGCATTTT.

CDR3 residues: CASSSGLGGVDEQYF. CDR3 sequence (DNA): TGTGCCAGCAGCTCGGGGCTCGGCGGGGTGGACGAGCAGTACTTC. The chain has TRBV5-4 and TRBJ2-7, with D maybe TRBD2 (6 bases). CDR1 and CDR2 (germline): SGHNT, YYREEE (reference sequence). V lost 3 bases, J lost 5 bases, and 18 bases lay in between. The CDR3 has 15 amino acids.

The rearrangement joins TRBV19 to TRBJ2-5; 10 bases match TRBD2. Germline-derived CDR1 and CDR2 are LNHDA and SQIVND (reference sequence). The CDR3 has 14 residues. Losses at the gene ends were 6 bases for V and 1 base for J; bases not matched to a gene: 2. CDR3 residues: CASSGTSAQETQYF. CDR3 coding DNA: TGTGCCAGTAGCGGGACTAGCGCCCAAGAGACCCAGTACTTC.

The chain carries TRBV19 and TRBJ2-7, with 8 bases fitting TRBD1. The CDR3 is 14 residues long. Germline V lookup: CDR1 LNHDA, CDR2 SQIVND (reference sequence). V lost 3 bases to trimming and J lost 4 bases; unmatched junction nucleotides: 5. The CDR3 DNA reads TGTGCCAGTAGTATGGACAGGGAGCCATACGAGCAGTACTTC. The encoded protein is CASSMDREPYEQYF.

The chain combines TRBV11-2 with TRBJ1-2; no definite D call. The CDR3 length is 12 residues. Trimming pared 5 bases from V and 8 bases from J, leaving 12 bases between. Germline CDR1 is SGHAT and CDR2 is FQNNGV. The CDR3 region is CASSRGTTGYTF. The CDR3 bases are TGTGCCAGCAGCCGAGGCACAACAGGCTACACCTTC.

The chain joins TRBV13 to TRBJ2-2; 7 bases line up with TRBD1. In germline, CDR1 is PRHDT, CDR2 FYEKMQ (reference sequence). The CDR3 is 15 amino acids. V lost 5 bases, J lost 7 bases, and 10 bases stayed unmatched. CDR3 region: CASSQRTGDIGELFF. The CDR3 nucleotides are TGTGCCAGCAGCCAAAGAACAGGGGATATCGGGGAGCTGTTTTTT.